This T cell receptor beta chain was sequenced during a study of blood T cell repertoires in COVID-19. Overall study context: The study drew acute and convalescent COVID-19 samples from the United States, Italy and Spain. The analysed material was cDNA or gDNA that came from T cells, B-cell-depleted T cells, or PBMCs.

V shed 0 bases and J shed 2 bases, with 7 bases lying between them. The CDR3 runs to 13 residues. Per the germline V gene, CDR1 is SQVTM and CDR2 is ANQGSEA. Authors' processing steps: Estimated nucleated cell counts came from reference gene primer amplification. Only in-frame clones appear in the TCRdb table, and some are missing; sequencing was by immunoSEQ multiplex PCR. V and J calls plus clone size are reproduced from that table; the DNA served to infer D and trimming. The sample records around 150,000 clones, approximately 84% being singletons. The J gene is TRBJ1-2, the V gene TRBV29-1, with D uncertain. This receptor was taken from a woman of 80 years or more in a cohort sampled during active or convalescent COVID-19. Sequenced input: peripheral blood. The CDR3 DNA follows: TGCAGCGTTGAAGATCCCAGGAACTATGGCTACACCTTC. It translates to CSVEDPRNYGYTF.